This is a list of T cell receptor beta chains from one sample in a study of blood T cell repertoires in COVID-19. Profiled with immunoSEQ multiplex PCR; TCRdb holds only in-frame clones, not every one. The table records 200,000 to 250,000 clones, roughly 86% of them present only once. Sequencing used peripheral blood. The receptors shown here come from a woman aged 50 to 60 with COVID-19, enrolled during active disease. The CDR3 runs from the conserved cysteine through the conserved F or W. A D gene is named only where the DNA matches it firmly. Clone size is not always given. Where it is, it says once, few, many or a class for expanded clones.

size: NA
D: TRBD2
J: TRBJ2-2
V: TRBV7-3
CDR3: CASSPNGGLAASGELFF
DNA: TGTGCCAGCAGCCCGAACGGGGGACTAGCGGCATCCGGGGAGCTGTTTTTT

size: NA
D: NA
J: TRBJ1-5
V: TRBV24-1
CDR3: CATGQGWEPQHF
DNA: TGTGCCACCGGGCAGGGGTGGGAGCCCCAGCATTTT

size: NA
D: NA
J: TRBJ2-1
V: TRBV24-1
CDR3: CATSDSRVPYNEQFF
DNA: TGTGCCACCAGTGATTCCAGGGTGCCCTACAATGAGCAGTTCTTC

size: few
D: TRBD1
J: TRBJ2-3
V: TRBV15
CDR3: CATSRDRLKDTQYF
DNA: TGTGCCACCAGCAGGGACAGGTTAAAGGATACGCAGTATTTT

size: NA
D: NA
J: TRBJ1-1
V: TRBV5-1
CDR3: CASSSREANTEAFF
DNA: TGCGCCAGCAGCTCGCGAGAGGCGAACACTGAAGCTTTCTTT

size: NA
D: TRBD1
J: TRBJ1-2
V: TRBV28
CDR3: CASRPGTAYGYTF
DNA: TGTGCCAGCAGACCCGGGACAGCCTATGGCTACACCTTC

size: NA
D: TRBD1
J: TRBJ1-4
V: TRBV5-4
CDR3: CASSSEAGGGPNEKLFF
DNA: TGTGCCAGCAGTTCGGAGGCAGGGGGTGGGCCTAATGAAAAACTGTTTTTT

size: NA
D: NA
J: TRBJ1-6
V: TRBV9
CDR3: CASSLHGEPSGSPLHF
DNA: TGTGCCAGCAGCCTTCACGGGGAGCCCAGTGGGTCACCCCTCCACTTT

size: NA
D: TRBD2
J: TRBJ2-7
V: TRBV6-5
CDR3: CASRVMGLSYF
DNA: TGTGCCAGCAGAGTAATGGGACTATCATACTTC

size: NA
D: TRBD2
J: TRBJ2-3
V: TRBV3-1/TRBV3-2
CDR3: CASSHRGLAGGGDTQYF
DNA: TGTGCCAGCAGCCATCGCGGACTAGCGGGGGGGGGAGATACGCAGTATTTT

size: NA
D: NA
J: TRBJ1-3
V: TRBV15
CDR3: CATSRARGNTIYF
DNA: TGTGCCACCAGCAGAGCTCGGGGAAACACCATATATTTT

size: NA
D: NA
J: TRBJ2-1
V: TRBV11-1
CDR3: CASSLARSSYNEQFF
DNA: TGTGCCAGCAGCTTAGCGCGGAGTTCCTACAATGAGCAGTTCTTC

size: once
D: TRBD1
J: TRBJ2-2
V: TRBV6-5
CDR3: CASIGQVLTGELFF
DNA: TGTGCCAGCATTGGACAGGTCCTGACCGGGGAGCTGTTTTTT

size: NA
D: TRBD1
J: TRBJ2-7
V: TRBV4-1
CDR3: CASSLDRGTYEQYF
DNA: TGCGCCAGCAGTTTGGACAGGGGAACCTACGAGCAGTACTTC

size: NA
D: NA
J: TRBJ2-1
V: TRBV6-2/TRBV6-3
CDR3: CASSSTGKQFF
DNA: TGTGCCAGCAGCTCTACAGGGAAGCAGTTCTTC